This T cell receptor beta chain came from a study of shared clonotypes between healthy human individuals. A word on this clone: As yet, its antigen is unknown.

Donation came from healthy HIV-negative adults that had no recent acute infections or vaccinations. Every donor was a Caucasian adult from Nashville, Tennessee. Regarding the study as a whole: Across subsets, estimated richness was generally greater for naive than for memory populations.

The CDR3 runs 12 residues. Germline lookup yields CDR1 MNHEY and CDR2 SVGAGI. V shed 9 bases, J shed 3 bases, and the junction held 4 bases outside the gene matches. Sequencing used immunoSEQ multiplex PCR; TCRdb keeps in-frame clones, though not all of them. The sample has approximately 2.4 million clones, approximately 95% seen once. The chain combines TRBV6-5 with TRBJ2-7, with 8 nucleotides matching TRBD2. The clonotype originates from a man between 18 and 29 years old in good health. The sequencing input was naive CD4+ T cells sorted from blood. The subset is: CD45RA+ positively selected. CDR3 coding DNA: TGTGCCAGTGTAGGGACTAGCTACGAGCAGTACTTC. This gives the protein CASVGTSYEQYF.